These 15 T cell receptor beta chains share one sample of origin, sequenced in a study of T cell responses to AZD1222 COVID-19 vaccine. Only in-frame clones appear in the TCRdb table, and some are missing; sequencing was by immunoSEQ multiplex PCR. The sample gives 150,000 to 200,000 clones, over 80% of which show up once; approximately 2% is in the top ten. The input for sequencing was peripheral blood, taken on day 0 of AZD1222 vaccination. Source of these receptors: an adult in good health.

The rearrangement uses TRBV10-3 and TRBJ1-3; 7 bases are a match to TRBD1. The CDR3 is made up of 13 amino acids. CDR1 and CDR2 (germline): ENHRY, SYGVKD. Germline trimming cut 8 bases from V and 0 bases from J; bases unmatched to any gene: 1. For the CDR3, the DNA is TGTGCCATCGGGACAGCCTCTGGAAACACCATATATTTT. Amino acid sequence: CAIGTASGNTIYF.

This clone was observed a single time. The chain has TRBV19 and TRBJ1-2; TRBD1 is a possible D gene (5 bases). The CDR3 has 13 residues. V lost 5 bases and J 14 bases, leaving 21 bases between the germline ends. The germline gives CDR1 LNHDA, CDR2 SQIVND (reference sequence). DNA of the CDR3: TGTGCCAGTAGTTATGGGACCCGACGTTTGTGGACCTTC. It translates to CASSYGTRRLWTF.

The rearrangement links TRBV6-2 or TRBV6-3 to TRBJ1-1; D remains unclear. The CDR3 extends over 12 amino acids. Trimming removed 5 bases at V and 4 bases at J, with 8 bases between. Germline-derived CDR1 and CDR2 are MNHEY and SVGEGT. The CDR3 region is CASSPLGTEAFF. Here the CDR3 DNA reads TGTGCCAGCAGTCCGCTTGGCACTGAAGCTTTCTTT.

Ten or more counts support this clone. V usage is TRBV21-1 and J usage is TRBJ2-1; the D segment call TRBD2 is taken from the table without a DNA check. TRBV21-1 is described as a pseudogene. The CDR3 is 17 residues long. CDR3 sequence (DNA): TGTGCCAGCAGCAAAAAGCGGGGGCGATCCTCCTACAATGAGCAGTTCTTC. Its translation is CASSKKRGRSSYNEQFF.

This clone was detected a few times. CDR3 sequence (DNA): TGTGCCAGCAGCTTAGAGGACAGGGGGCCGTCCTATGGCTACACCTTC. Translation gives CASSLEDRGPSYGYTF. V is TRBV7-8 and J is TRBJ1-2; 11 bases align to TRBD1. There are 16 residues in the CDR3. Germline CDR1 is SGHVS and CDR2 is FQNEAQ. The trim removed 1 base at V and 4 bases at J, leaving 5 bases unmatched.

The chain combines TRBV19 with TRBJ2-5; TRBD1 or TRBD2 may be the D gene (5 bases each). The germline V and J ends were trimmed by 6 bases and 5 bases, with 10 bases remaining between them. CDR1 LNHDA and CDR2 SQIVND come from the germline V gene (reference sequence). The CDR3 has 12 amino acids. CDR3 DNA sequence: TGTGCCAGTAGCTGGGGCGGGGAGACCCAGTACTTC. This sequence encodes CASSWGGETQYF.

This chain joins TRBV30 and TRBJ1-2, with unresolved D. The CDR3 covers 13 residues. V was trimmed by 1 base and J by 1 base, leaving 7 bases between them. The germline CDR1 and CDR2 sequences are GTSNPN and SVGIG (reference sequence). CDR3 nucleotide sequence: TGTGCCTGGAGTGCAGGTATTAACTATGGCTACACCTTC. Its protein product is CAWSAGINYGYTF.

The V call is TRBV28, the J call TRBJ1-2; D not certain. Germline assignment: CDR1 MDHEN and CDR2 SYDVKM. The length of the CDR3 is 15 residues. Trimming removed 7 bases from V and 1 base from J, with 16 bases in between. The CDR3 here is CASTTPGKNNYGYTF. CDR3 nucleotides: TGTGCCAGCACAACTCCCGGGAAAAATAACTATGGCTACACCTTC.

The chain joins TRBV21-1 to TRBJ1-1. TRBV21-1 is noted as a pseudogene. The CDR3 is 17 residues long. CDR3 in amino acids: CASSKGNRMGIGTEAFF. CDR3 nucleotides: TGTGCCAGCAGCAAAGGGAATCGGATGGGGATAGGAACTGAAGCTTTCTTT.

V is TRBV5-4 and J is TRBJ1-2; D is ambiguous. This CDR3 region has 13 residues. The V gene's germline CDR1 is SGHNT and CDR2 YYREEE (reference sequence). V was pared by 0 bases and J by 4 bases, with 7 bases between. CDR3 in DNA: TGTGCCAGCAGCTTGGGCAGAACCTATGGCTACACCTTC. It yields the protein CASSLGRTYGYTF. The full variable domain, completed using reference TRBV5-4 and TRBJ1-2, is ETGVTQSPTHLIKTRGQQVTLRCSSQSGHNTVSWYQQALGQGPQFIFQYYREEENGRGNFPPRFSGLQFPNYSSELNVNALELDDSALYLCASSLGRTYGYTFGSGTRLTVV.

The genes are TRBV28 and TRBJ1-1, with D perhaps matching TRBD1 (6 bases). This CDR3 has 14 residues. Trimming pared 6 bases from V and 10 bases from J, leaving 21 bases between. CDR1 and CDR2 from the germline V gene are MDHEN and SYDVKM. The CDR3 DNA reads TGTGCCAGCAGCCCTCCTACAGGGCTTCCCGGAGCTTTCTTT. Translated: CASSPPTGLPGAFF.

V and J are TRBV3-1 (or the pseudogene TRBV3-2) and TRBJ2-7, with 10 bases that match TRBD1. This CDR3 spans 16 amino acids. The ends lost 1 base at V and 5 bases at J; junction bases unmatched: 8. Germline CDR1 is LGHDT and CDR2 is YNNKEL (reference sequence). CDR3 loop: CASSQGLDRGADEQYF. The CDR3 nucleotides are TGTGCCAGCAGCCAAGGACTGGACAGGGGGGCGGACGAGCAGTACTTC.

V is TRBV7-2 and J is TRBJ2-1; 9 nucleotides align to TRBD1. V lost 5 bases, J lost 5 bases, and 7 bases stayed unmatched. The germline V gene encodes CDR1 SGHTA and CDR2 FQGNSA. CDR3 length: 15 residues. The CDR3: CASSTDRGLHNEQFF. In DNA form, the CDR3 reads TGTGCCAGCAGCACAGACAGGGGGTTGCACAATGAGCAGTTCTTC.

The rearrangement joins TRBV19 to TRBJ2-7; maybe TRBD1 (5 bases). Germline assignment: CDR1 LNHDA and CDR2 SQIVND (reference sequence). The CDR3 has 14 amino acids. The ends were cut back, 1 base at V and 3 bases at J, with 10 bases in the middle. CDR3 sequence reads: CASSIGQGGYEQYF. In DNA form, the CDR3 reads TGTGCCAGTAGTATAGGTCAGGGCGGCTACGAGCAGTACTTC.

The J gene is TRBJ2-3, the V gene TRBV19, with 10 bases identical to TRBD2. The CDR3 spans 18 residues. Germline V CDR1 and CDR2: LNHDA, SQIVND (reference sequence). The V and J ends lost 0 bases and 3 bases, in that order; junction bases with no gene match: 9. The DNA of the CDR3 is TGTGCCAGTAGTATAGATCGGCTAGCGGGAGTGGGTACAGATACGCAGTATTTT. It specifies CASSIDRLAGVGTDTQYF. The full variable domain, completed using reference TRBV19 and TRBJ2-3, is DGGITQSPKYLFRKEGQNVTLSCEQNLNHDAMYWYRQDPGQGLRLIYYSQIVNDFQKGDIAEGYSVSREKKESFPLTVTSAQKNPTAFYLCASSIDRLAGVGTDTQYFGPGTRLTVL.